This is a list of T cell receptor beta chains from one sample in a study of naive and memory T cell subsets. TCRdb independently ran MiXCR on the UMI-ligation and nested PCR reads; one entry per CDR3 protein. This sample has roughly 140,000 distinct CDR3 sequences, with approximately 21% found just once. Sample: naive CD8+ T cells from blood. Receptors originate from a human donor in good health. Both conserved end residues are part of each CDR3. Each record gives: J gene, V gene, clone size, D gene, CDR3 DNA, CDR3 protein. The D gene is left open where the match is weak. Clone size appears in some rows only: once, few, many, or a class for an expanded clone.

J gene: TRBJ2-5
V gene: TRBV14
clone size: NA
D gene: NA
CDR3 DNA: TGTGCCAGCAGCCAAGGAGGTTATGAGACACCAGGGCCAGAGACCCAGTACTTC
CDR3 protein: CASSQGGYETPGPETQYF

J gene: TRBJ1-2
V gene: TRBV20-1
clone size: NA
D gene: TRBD1
CDR3 DNA: TGCAGTGCTCAAGGACAGGGTCCCTATGGCTACACCTTC
CDR3 protein: CSAQGQGPYGYTF

J gene: TRBJ2-7
V gene: TRBV7-8
clone size: NA
D gene: NA
CDR3 DNA: TGTGCCAGCAGTCCACCTGGGGGCCGGTCCTACGAGCAGTACTTC
CDR3 protein: CASSPPGGRSYEQYF

J gene: TRBJ1-1
V gene: TRBV27
clone size: NA
D gene: NA
CDR3 DNA: TGTGCCAGCAGTTTTGGGGCCGGCCTAACTGGGGCTTTCTTT
CDR3 protein: CASSFGAGLTGAFF

J gene: TRBJ1-1
V gene: TRBV28
clone size: few
D gene: NA
CDR3 DNA: TGTGCCAGCGGCCTACTCAACACTGAAGCTTTCTTT
CDR3 protein: CASGLLNTEAFF

J gene: TRBJ2-4
V gene: TRBV6-6
clone size: few
D gene: NA
CDR3 DNA: TGTGCCAGCAGCCTAACAGTAGCCAAAAACATTCAGTACTTC
CDR3 protein: CASSLTVAKNIQYF

J gene: TRBJ1-1
V gene: TRBV10-3
clone size: many
D gene: NA
CDR3 DNA: TGTGCCATCAGTGAGTCTGAAGGGACCTGGACTGAAGCTTTCTTT
CDR3 protein: CAISESEGTWTEAFF

J gene: TRBJ2-1
V gene: TRBV29-1
clone size: few
D gene: NA
CDR3 DNA: TGCAGCGTTGAAGGTCTCACAGAGAAATCCTACAATGAGCAGTTCTTC
CDR3 protein: CSVEGLTEKSYNEQFF

J gene: TRBJ2-1
V gene: TRBV28
clone size: few
D gene: NA
CDR3 DNA: TGTGCCACCACCCAGGGGCTTGAAGTCGATCAGTTCTTC
CDR3 protein: CATTQGLEVDQFF

J gene: TRBJ1-6
V gene: TRBV7-9
clone size: few
D gene: NA
CDR3 DNA: TGTGCCAGCAGCTCCTTTAGCTCCTATAATTCACCCCTCCACTTT
CDR3 protein: CASSSFSSYNSPLHF

J gene: TRBJ2-7
V gene: TRBV9
clone size: few
D gene: NA
CDR3 DNA: TGTGCCAGCAGCGGGGCTCCCCGCTACGAGCAGTACTTC
CDR3 protein: CASSGAPRYEQYF

J gene: TRBJ1-4
V gene: TRBV19
clone size: NA
D gene: NA
CDR3 DNA: TGTGCCAGTAATTATGGGAATCCTAATGAAAAACTGTTTTTT
CDR3 protein: CASNYGNPNEKLFF

J gene: TRBJ2-3
V gene: TRBV10-3
clone size: NA
D gene: NA
CDR3 DNA: TGTGCCATCAGTGACCCTTCCTTAAGCACAGATACGCAGTATTTT
CDR3 protein: CAISDPSLSTDTQYF

J gene: TRBJ2-1
V gene: TRBV2
clone size: NA
D gene: TRBD2
CDR3 DNA: TGTGCCAGCAGTGATTGGCTAGCGGGGAGTGGCGGGCGCTCTAGCTCCTACAATGAGCAGTTCTTC
CDR3 protein: CASSDWLAGSGGRSSSYNEQFF

J gene: TRBJ2-1
V gene: TRBV6-5
clone size: NA
D gene: NA
CDR3 DNA: TGTGCCAGCAGTTATGGTCTGCGGGAAAGCTCCTACAATGAGCAGTTCTTC
CDR3 protein: CASSYGLRESSYNEQFF

J gene: TRBJ2-3
V gene: TRBV7-9
clone size: NA
D gene: NA
CDR3 DNA: TGTGCCAGCAGCTCCCTCGGGGGACTGGCGGGGTTAGATACGCAGTATTTT
CDR3 protein: CASSSLGGLAGLDTQYF

J gene: TRBJ1-1
V gene: TRBV5-5
clone size: many
D gene: NA
CDR3 DNA: TGTGCCAGCAGCCTGCGGGACACTGAAGCTTTCTTT
CDR3 protein: CASSLRDTEAFF

J gene: TRBJ1-6
V gene: TRBV11-2
clone size: few
D gene: NA
CDR3 DNA: TGTGCCAGCAGCTTAGGACCCACTTGGTCCCTCCACTTT
CDR3 protein: CASSLGPTWSLHF

J gene: TRBJ2-1
V gene: TRBV28
clone size: NA
D gene: TRBD2
CDR3 DNA: TGTGCCAGCAGGAGCGGGAGGGTAATTAGCGATGAGCAGTTCTTC
CDR3 protein: CASRSGRVISDEQFF

J gene: TRBJ1-2
V gene: TRBV24-1
clone size: few
D gene: NA
CDR3 DNA: TGTGCCACCAGTGACCAGGACAGAGACTATGGCTACACCTTC
CDR3 protein: CATSDQDRDYGYTF

J gene: TRBJ1-1
V gene: TRBV25-1
clone size: NA
D gene: TRBD1
CDR3 DNA: TGTGCCAGCAGGACAGGGGGCAGGACTGAAGCTTTCTTT
CDR3 protein: CASRTGGRTEAFF

J gene: TRBJ2-3
V gene: TRBV6-2/TRBV6-3
clone size: NA
D gene: TRBD1
CDR3 DNA: TGTGCCAGCACCACAGGGGCGGATACGCAGTATTTT
CDR3 protein: CASTTGADTQYF

J gene: TRBJ2-7
V gene: TRBV27
clone size: NA
D gene: TRBD2
CDR3 DNA: TGTGCCAGCAGCGAAACTGGGCGGGAGGGGGCCTACGAGCAGTACTTC
CDR3 protein: CASSETGREGAYEQYF

J gene: TRBJ2-1
V gene: TRBV7-9
clone size: NA
D gene: NA
CDR3 DNA: TGTGCCAGCAGCCCTCGGGACGGACCCTCCTACAATGAGCAGTTCTTC
CDR3 protein: CASSPRDGPSYNEQFF

J gene: TRBJ2-5
V gene: TRBV2
clone size: few
D gene: TRBD1
CDR3 DNA: TGTGCCAGCAGTCATCAGCGGACAGGGGAGTACCAAGAGACCCAGTACTTC
CDR3 protein: CASSHQRTGEYQETQYF

J gene: TRBJ2-5
V gene: TRBV28
clone size: NA
D gene: NA
CDR3 DNA: TGTGCCAGCAGTTTAGGGGGCAGGGCACAAGAGACCCAGTACTTC
CDR3 protein: CASSLGGRAQETQYF

J gene: TRBJ2-7
V gene: TRBV6-2/TRBV6-3
clone size: NA
D gene: TRBD1
CDR3 DNA: TGTGCCAGCACCACACCCGACAGGGGAAACGAGCAGTACTTC
CDR3 protein: CASTTPDRGNEQYF

J gene: TRBJ1-2
V gene: TRBV28
clone size: NA
D gene: TRBD1
CDR3 DNA: TGTGCCAGCAGTTTGGCACAGGGGATCGGCTACACCTTC
CDR3 protein: CASSLAQGIGYTF

J gene: TRBJ1-1
V gene: TRBV19
clone size: NA
D gene: NA
CDR3 DNA: TGTGCCAGTAGTGAGAACATGAACACTGAAGCTTTCTTT
CDR3 protein: CASSENMNTEAFF

J gene: TRBJ2-1
V gene: TRBV28
clone size: NA
D gene: TRBD2
CDR3 DNA: TGTGCCAGCACCTATGAAGCGGGAGGCGGTGAGCAGTTCTTC
CDR3 protein: CASTYEAGGGEQFF

J gene: TRBJ2-4
V gene: TRBV28
clone size: few
D gene: NA
CDR3 DNA: TGTGCCAGCAGTTTACAGGGGTGGCACATTCAGTACTTC
CDR3 protein: CASSLQGWHIQYF

J gene: TRBJ2-7
V gene: TRBV13
clone size: few
D gene: NA
CDR3 DNA: TGTGCCAGCAGCCGATCTATGACAGTAAACTCCTACGAGCAGTACTTC
CDR3 protein: CASSRSMTVNSYEQYF

J gene: TRBJ2-1
V gene: TRBV6-2/TRBV6-3
clone size: NA
D gene: TRBD2
CDR3 DNA: TGTGCCAGCAGTTATGGAGGGAGGGCCAATGAGCAGTTCTTC
CDR3 protein: CASSYGGRANEQFF